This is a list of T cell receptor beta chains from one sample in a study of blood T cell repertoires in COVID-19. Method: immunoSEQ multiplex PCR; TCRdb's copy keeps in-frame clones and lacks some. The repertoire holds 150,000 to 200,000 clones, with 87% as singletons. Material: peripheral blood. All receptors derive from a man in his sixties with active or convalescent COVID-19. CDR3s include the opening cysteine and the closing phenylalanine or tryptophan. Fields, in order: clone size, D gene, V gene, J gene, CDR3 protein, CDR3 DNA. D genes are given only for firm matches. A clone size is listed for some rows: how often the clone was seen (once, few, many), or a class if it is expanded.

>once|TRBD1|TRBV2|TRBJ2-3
CASSRDRGTDTQYF
TGTGCCAGCAGCCGGGACAGGGGGACAGATACGCAGTATTTT
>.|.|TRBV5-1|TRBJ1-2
CASSGTAGGYTF
TGCGCCAGCAGCGGAACCGCGGGGGGCTACACCTTC
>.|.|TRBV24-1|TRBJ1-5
CATSERPQDYSNQPQHF
TGTGCCACCAGTGAGCGACCACAGGACTATAGCAATCAGCCCCAGCATTTT
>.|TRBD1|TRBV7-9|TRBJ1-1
CASSLATGGHYEAFF
TGTGCCAGCAGCTTAGCGACAGGGGGCCACTACGAAGCTTTCTTT
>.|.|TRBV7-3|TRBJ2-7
CASSSRTAFYEQYF
TGTGCCAGCAGCTCCCGGACAGCCTTCTACGAGCAGTACTTC
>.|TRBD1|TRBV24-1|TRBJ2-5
CATLTVRDRRPETQYF
TGTGCCACCCTGACCGTCCGGGACAGGAGGCCAGAGACCCAGTACTTC
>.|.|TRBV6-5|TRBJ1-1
CASIPPGHKAFF
TGTGCCAGCATTCCCCCGGGACATAAAGCTTTCTTT
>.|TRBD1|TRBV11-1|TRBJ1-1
CASSPDRGGEAFF
TGTGCCAGCAGCCCCGACAGGGGAGGTGAAGCTTTCTTT
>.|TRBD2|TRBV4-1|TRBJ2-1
CASSPQAGGFREQFF
TGCGCCAGCAGCCCCCAAGCGGGGGGGTTTCGAGAGCAGTTCTTC
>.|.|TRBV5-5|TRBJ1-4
CASSGQPNEKLFF
TGTGCCAGCAGCGGACAGCCTAATGAAAAACTGTTTTTT
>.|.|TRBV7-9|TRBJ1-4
CASSPGTGIEKLFF
TGTGCCAGCAGCCCGGGAACAGGGATTGAAAAACTGTTTTTT
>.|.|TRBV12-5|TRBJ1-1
CASGGQGTTEAFF
TGTGCTAGTGGTGGGCAGGGGACCACTGAAGCTTTCTTT
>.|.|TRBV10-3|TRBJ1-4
CAISGTASNEKLFF
TGTGCCATCAGTGGGACAGCATCTAATGAAAAACTGTTTTTT
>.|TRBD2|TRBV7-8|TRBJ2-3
CASTLGLARTDTQYF
TGTGCCAGCACCCTAGGACTAGCCCGCACAGATACGCAGTATTTT
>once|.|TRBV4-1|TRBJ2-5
CASSRTPREYQETQYF
TGCGCCAGCAGCCGAACGCCAAGGGAGTACCAAGAGACCCAGTACTTC
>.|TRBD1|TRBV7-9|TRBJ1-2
CASSLGQGRHTF
TGTGCCAGCAGCTTAGGACAGGGAAGGCACACCTTC
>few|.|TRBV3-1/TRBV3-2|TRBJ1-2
CASSLWEGRATF
TGTGCCAGCAGCCTCTGGGAGGGGAGGGCCACCTTC
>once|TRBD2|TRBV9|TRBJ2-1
CASSGSGGSSYNEQFF
TGTGCCAGCAGCGGTAGCGGGGGGAGCTCCTACAATGAGCAGTTCTTC